The rows below give T cell receptor beta chains drawn from one sample of a study of T cells in Graves' hyperthyroidism and ophthalmopathy. TCRdb analysed the multiplex PCR reads with MiXCR anew, one entry per CDR3 protein. The data show around 600,000 distinct CDR3 sequences, with about 15% seen just once and around 12% held by the top ten. Input material: blood. These receptors were taken from a woman between 50 and 59 years old with Graves' ophthalmopathy. CDR3s include the opening cysteine and the closing phenylalanine or tryptophan. Fields, in order: J gene, V gene, D gene, clone size, CDR3 DNA, CDR3 protein. A D gene is named only where the DNA matches it firmly. Size is stated for part of the rows, as once, few or many counts, or as a class when the clone is expanded.

TRBJ1-2 TRBV20-1 - many TGCAGTGCTAGGGAGGGGGGCTATGGCTACACCTTC CSAREGGYGYTF
TRBJ2-7 TRBV11-3 - many TGTGCCAGCAGCTCGTTTGGATCGTACGAGCAGTACTTC CASSSFGSYEQYF
TRBJ1-5 TRBV2 - many TGTGCCAGCAGTGAAGAAGATTATTGGCAAAGCAATCAGCCCCAGCATTTT CASSEEDYWQSNQPQHF
TRBJ2-7 TRBV12-5 TRBD1 many TGTGCTAGTGGTTTGGTACGGGACAGGGGGCGGACCTCACCTTCCTACGAGCAGTACTTC CASGLVRDRGRTSPSYEQYF
TRBJ2-1 TRBV7-6 - few TGTGCCAGCAGCTTAGAATCGGGAGCTGGGGTATTCCGGAATGAGCAGTTCTTC CASSLESGAGVFRNEQFF
TRBJ2-1 TRBV7-9 - - TGTGCCAGCAGCCTCAAGATAGCGTCCCAAGAGGTTGAGCAGTTCTTC CASSLKIASQEVEQFF
TRBJ2-5 TRBV6-2/TRBV6-3 TRBD1 many TGTGCCAGCAGAACGCAAATCGGGACAGGGGTTGGAGAGACCCAGTACTTC CASRTQIGTGVGETQYF
TRBJ2-7 TRBV27 - few TGTGCCAGCAGTTTCTCCGCGGGCTACGAGCAGTACTTC CASSFSAGYEQYF
TRBJ1-2 TRBV7-9 - many TGTGCCAGCAGCTTAGTTTCTCCTTATGGCTACACCTTC CASSLVSPYGYTF
TRBJ2-7 TRBV30 TRBD1 many TGTGCCTGGAGAGGGATGGGACAGCACGAGCAGTACTTC CAWRGMGQHEQYF
TRBJ1-1 TRBV18 - few TGTGCCAGCTGGCCAGGCAGGGAGTCGTTGAACACTGAAGCTTTCTTT CASWPGRESLNTEAFF
TRBJ2-5 TRBV30 TRBD1 - TGTGCCTGGAGCTACGACAGGGGTCAAGAGACCCAGTACTTC CAWSYDRGQETQYF
TRBJ2-5 TRBV7-3 - many TGTGCCAGCAGCTCCGCCCCGGGGAACCAAGAGACCCAGTACTTC CASSSAPGNQETQYF
TRBJ2-5 TRBV2 TRBD2 once TGTGCCAGCAGTGCTAGTACTAGCGGCCAAGAGACCCAGTACTTC CASSASTSGQETQYF
TRBJ1-2 TRBV27 - many TGTGCCAGCAGTCTAACACTGGGACAACTATATGGCTACACCTTC CASSLTLGQLYGYTF
TRBJ2-2 TRBV12-5 - - TGTGCTAGTGGTTTGGTAGGCATCCCCGGGGAGCTGTTTTTT CASGLVGIPGELFF
TRBJ2-1 TRBV9 TRBD1 - TGTGCCAGCAGCGGGGGGACAGGGGGCGCATACAATGAGCAGTTCTTC CASSGGTGGAYNEQFF
TRBJ2-3 TRBV10-3 TRBD1 - TGTGCCATCAGCCCACTGGGACAGGGAGCAGATACGCAGTATTTT CAISPLGQGADTQYF
TRBJ2-1 TRBV20-1 TRBD2 many TGCAGTGCCCAAAGGGAGGGGCCCTCCTACAATGAGCAGTTCTTC CSAQREGPSYNEQFF
TRBJ2-2 TRBV11-2 TRBD1 many TGTGCCAGCAGCTTAGACGACAGGGGGCCGAACACCGGGGAGCTGTTTTTT CASSLDDRGPNTGELFF
TRBJ2-6 TRBV14 - few TGTGCCAGCAGCCAAGTTTTGGGACTTGGGGCCAACGTCCTGACTTTC CASSQVLGLGANVLTF
TRBJ2-1 TRBV18 - many TGTGCCAGCTCACCGAGAATTCTCTCCTACAATGAGCAGTTCTTC CASSPRILSYNEQFF
TRBJ2-7 TRBV14 TRBD1 few TGTGCCAGCAGCGTAGAGACAGGGGGAATCTACGAGCAGTACTTC CASSVETGGIYEQYF
TRBJ1-5 TRBV30 - many TGTGCCTGGAGCCAAGGGATCAATCAGCCCCAGCATTTT CAWSQGINQPQHF
TRBJ2-7 TRBV5-6 - many TGTGCCAGCAGCTTGCGGGGGGCTGGAAGGACCTACGAGCAGTACTTC CASSLRGAGRTYEQYF
TRBJ2-2 TRBV12-3/TRBV12-4 - few TGTGCCAGCAGTTTTTTATTCGGCGGAGTCATATCGAACACCGGGGAGCTGTTTTTT CASSFLFGGVISNTGELFF
TRBJ2-1 TRBV20-1 TRBD1 many TGCAGTGCTAGGGGCAACAGGGGGAGCAATGAGCAGTTCTTC CSARGNRGSNEQFF
TRBJ2-1 TRBV7-3 TRBD2 many TGTGCCAGCAGCCCATTAGCGGGTCTGGATGAGCAGTTCTTC CASSPLAGLDEQFF
TRBJ2-5 TRBV5-1 TRBD2 - TGCGCCAGCAGCCTCGACCCGGGGGGAGAGACCCAGTACTTC CASSLDPGGETQYF
TRBJ1-2 TRBV20-1 - - TGCAGTGCTAGAACTTACCGAGGCTACACCTTC CSARTYRGYTF
TRBJ2-3 TRBV14 TRBD2 few TGTGCCAGCAGCCAAGGGTCTAGCGGTAGCACAGATACGCAGTATTTT CASSQGSSGSTDTQYF
TRBJ2-7 TRBV7-8 TRBD2 many TGTGCCAGCAGCTTCGGCAGGGGGGGATTAGCGGGAGTGGGCGAGCAGTACTTC CASSFGRGGLAGVGEQYF
TRBJ1-3 TRBV25-1 - - TGTGCCAGCAGTCCATGGGACGTCCCCTCTGGAAACACCATATATTTT CASSPWDVPSGNTIYF
TRBJ1-1 TRBV5-6 - - TGTGCCAGCAGCCGCGGGGGGGCCACTGAAGCTTTCTTT CASSRGGATEAFF
TRBJ2-2 TRBV5-1 - - TGCGCCAGCAGCGCCTCCTCTAGCGCCGCTCGAATAACCGGGGAGCTGTTTTTT CASSASSSAARITGELFF